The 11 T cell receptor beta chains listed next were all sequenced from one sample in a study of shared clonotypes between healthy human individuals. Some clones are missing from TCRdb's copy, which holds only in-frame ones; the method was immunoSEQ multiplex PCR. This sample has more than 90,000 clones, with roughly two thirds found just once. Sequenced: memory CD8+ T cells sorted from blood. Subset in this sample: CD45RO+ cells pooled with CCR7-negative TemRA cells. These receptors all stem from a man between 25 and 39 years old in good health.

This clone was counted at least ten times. The DNA for the CDR3 is TGTGCTAGTGGCCGACACCCGGGACAGGGTTTATACAATGAGCAGTTCTTC. Amino acids: CASGRHPGQGLYNEQFF. The chain is built from TRBV12-5 and TRBJ2-1, with 9 positions matching TRBD1. Germline V gene lookup returns CDR1 LGHNT and CDR2 FRNRAP. The CDR3 runs 17 residues. The V segment lost 6 bases and the J segment 4 bases; nucleotides outside the gene matches: 13. Full variable domain (outside the CDR3, taken from reference TRBV12-5 and TRBJ2-1): DARVTQTPRHKVTEMGQEVTMRCQPILGHNTVFWYRQTMMQGLELLAYFRNRAPLDDSGMPKDRFSAEMPDATLATLKIQPSEPRDSAVYFCASGRHPGQGLYNEQFFGPGTRLTVL.

In DNA form, the CDR3 reads TGTGCCAGCAGCTCCGGGACAGGGAGTTTCAATGAGCAGTTCTTC. Translating gives CASSSGTGSFNEQFF. The chain recombines TRBV7-9 with TRBJ2-1, with 9 bases lining up with TRBD1. There are 15 residues in the CDR3. Germline-derived CDR1 and CDR2 are SEHNR and FQNEAQ (reference sequence). V trimming: 4 bases; J trimming: 6 bases; junction bases outside the gene matches: 7. The full variable domain, with the rest looked up from reference TRBV7-9 and TRBJ2-1, is DTGVSQNPRHKITKRGQNVTFRCDPISEHNRLYWYRQTLGQGPEFLTYFQNEAQLEKSRLLSDRFSAERPKGSFSTLEIQRTEQGDSAMYLCASSSGTGSFNEQFFGPGTRLTVL.

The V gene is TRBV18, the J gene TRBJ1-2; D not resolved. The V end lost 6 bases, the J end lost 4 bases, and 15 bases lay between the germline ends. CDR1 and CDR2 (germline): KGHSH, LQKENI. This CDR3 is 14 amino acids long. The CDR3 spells CASSPEADLYGYTF. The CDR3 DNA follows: TGTGCCAGCTCCCCAGAGGCAGACCTCTATGGCTACACCTTC.

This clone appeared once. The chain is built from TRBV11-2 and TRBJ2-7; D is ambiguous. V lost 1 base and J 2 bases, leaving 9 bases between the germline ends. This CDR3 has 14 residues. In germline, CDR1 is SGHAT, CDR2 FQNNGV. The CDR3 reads CASSLVLEAYEQYF. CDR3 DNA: TGTGCCAGCAGCTTAGTGCTGGAAGCCTACGAGCAGTACTTC.

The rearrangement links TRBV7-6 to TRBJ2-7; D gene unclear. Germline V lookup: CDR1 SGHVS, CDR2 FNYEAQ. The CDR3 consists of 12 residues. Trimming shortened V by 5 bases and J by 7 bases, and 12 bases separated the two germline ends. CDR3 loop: CASSLNSREQYF. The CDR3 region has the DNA TGTGCCAGCAGCCTGAATAGCAGGGAGCAGTACTTC.

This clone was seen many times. CDR3 protein: CASRDSLLSPGLAGGIAYEQYF. In nucleotides, the CDR3 is TGTGCCAGCCGGGACAGCCTTCTGTCACCGGGACTAGCGGGAGGGATAGCCTACGAGCAGTACTTC. V is TRBV21-1 and J is TRBJ2-7; TRBD2 is the table's D call and was not checked against the DNA. TRBV21-1 represents a pseudogene. The CDR3 is made up of 22 amino acids.

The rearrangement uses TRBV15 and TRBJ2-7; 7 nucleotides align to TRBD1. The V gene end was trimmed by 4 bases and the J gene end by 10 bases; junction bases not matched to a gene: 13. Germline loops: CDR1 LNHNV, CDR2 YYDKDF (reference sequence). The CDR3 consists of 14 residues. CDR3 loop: CATSKIVLGQLQYF. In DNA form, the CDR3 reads TGTGCCACCAGCAAAATAGTGCTGGGACAGTTACAGTACTTC.

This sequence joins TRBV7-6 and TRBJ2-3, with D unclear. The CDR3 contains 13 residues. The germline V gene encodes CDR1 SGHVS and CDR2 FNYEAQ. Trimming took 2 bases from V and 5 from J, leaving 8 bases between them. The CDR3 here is CASSLNLGDTQYF. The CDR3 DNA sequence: TGTGCCAGCAGCTTAAATTTAGGAGATACGCAGTATTTT. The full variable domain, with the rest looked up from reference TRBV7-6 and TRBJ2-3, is GAGVSQSPRYKVTKRGQDVALRCDPISGHVSLYWYRQALGQGPEFLTYFNYEAQQDKSGLPNDRFSAERPEGSISTLTIQRTEQRDSAMYRCASSLNLGDTQYFGPGTRLTVL.

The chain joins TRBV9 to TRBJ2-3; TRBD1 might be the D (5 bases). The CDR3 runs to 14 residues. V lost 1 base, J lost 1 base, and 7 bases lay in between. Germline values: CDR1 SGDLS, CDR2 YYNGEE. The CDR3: CASSVQGGTDTQYF. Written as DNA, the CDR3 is TGTGCCAGCAGCGTACAGGGTGGCACAGATACGCAGTATTTT.

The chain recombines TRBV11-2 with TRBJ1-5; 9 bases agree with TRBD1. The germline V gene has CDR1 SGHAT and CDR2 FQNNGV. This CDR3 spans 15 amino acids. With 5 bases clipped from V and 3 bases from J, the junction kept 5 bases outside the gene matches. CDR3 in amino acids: CASSLRTGVNQPQHF. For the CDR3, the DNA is TGTGCCAGCAGCCTGAGGACAGGGGTCAATCAGCCCCAGCATTTT.

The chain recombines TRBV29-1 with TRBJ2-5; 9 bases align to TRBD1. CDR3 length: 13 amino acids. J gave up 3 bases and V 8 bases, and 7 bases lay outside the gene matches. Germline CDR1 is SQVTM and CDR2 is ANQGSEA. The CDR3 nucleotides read TGCAGCCTCGAGGGGGACAGGGAAGAGACCCAGTACTTC. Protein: CSLEGDREETQYF.